The clone carrying this TCR beta chain came up a few times. In the original processing: Reference gene primer amplification in the assay estimated nucleated cell counts. Sequenced by immunoSEQ multiplex PCR; TCRdb stores in-frame clones only, minus some. Clone size and the V and J calls come from that table; the DNA yielded D and trimming. Of fewer than 250,000 clones listed, approximately 81% are singletons. This sample is part of a study of blood T cell repertoires in COVID-19. This receptor was obtained from a man aged 35 to 55 with acute or convalescent COVID-19. Sequencing input: peripheral blood.

For the CDR3, the DNA is TGTGCCAGCAGTGAATCGAAAGGGGGTAGAGTTGAAGCTTTCTTT. Translated: CASSESKGGRVEAFF. The rearrangement links TRBV6-1 to TRBJ1-1; possible D gene TRBD1, 6 bases. The CDR3 loop spans 15 amino acids. In germline, CDR1 is MNHNS, CDR2 SASEGT. The V gene lost 2 bases and the J gene lost 7 bases, with 17 bases spanning the gap.